This T cell receptor (beta chain) emerged from a study of patients and donors after allogeneic stem cell transplantation. TCRdb independently ran MiXCR on the RT-PCR reads; one entry per CDR3 protein. Here the sample spans approximately 140,000 distinct CDR3 sequences, about two fifths being singletons. With 2 bases removed from V and 0 bases from J, the gap between germline ends came to 7 bases. The CDR3 covers 15 residues. Germline V lookup: CDR1 SEHNR, CDR2 FQNEAQ (reference sequence). The TCR sequence derives from a human donor who was either an allogeneic HSCT recipient or a stem cell or donor lymphocyte infusion donor (not recorded which). It is not recorded whose cells these are; they may come from a transplant donor. V usage is TRBV7-9 and J usage is TRBJ1-4; a possible D gene is TRBD1 (6 bases). The sequenced sample consisted of blood, either unsorted or a sorted T cell fraction (not recorded which). The CDR3 DNA sequence: TGTGCCAGCAGCTTAAGGACAGCAACTAATGAAAAACTGTTTTTT. As protein: CASSLRTATNEKLFF.